This T cell receptor beta chain was recovered during a study of OX40 agonist ivuxolimab in advanced cancers. Looking at the study overall: Participants could have had prior anti-PD-1, anti-PD-L1 or anti-CTLA-4 therapy, and approximately 40% had some. General study findings and limits: More expanded clones were seen, on average, in CD8+ T cells than in CD4+. Some of the nonresponding patients also showed low levels of normalized T-cell clonal expansion.

Sequencing used immunoSEQ multiplex PCR; TCRdb keeps in-frame clones, though not all of them. Of around 56,000 clones listed, around 90% are singletons. Germline CDR1 MGHRA, CDR2 YSYEKL. CDR3 length: 17 amino acids. V gave up 1 base and J gave up 1 base; unmatched junction bases: 9. Concerning this clone itself: Antigen: not known.

The source material was CD4+ or CD8+ T cells sorted from blood, sampled in a trial of the OX40 agonist ivuxolimab. The sequence derives from an adult with an advanced solid tumor such as melanoma, head and neck, liver or kidney cancer. The chain carries TRBV4-1 and TRBJ1-1, with 7 bases fitting TRBD1. This chain's CDR3 is CASSQGAGTATNTEAFF. The CDR3 region has the DNA TGCGCCAGCAGCCAAGGCGCCGGGACAGCAACGAACACTGAAGCTTTCTTT.